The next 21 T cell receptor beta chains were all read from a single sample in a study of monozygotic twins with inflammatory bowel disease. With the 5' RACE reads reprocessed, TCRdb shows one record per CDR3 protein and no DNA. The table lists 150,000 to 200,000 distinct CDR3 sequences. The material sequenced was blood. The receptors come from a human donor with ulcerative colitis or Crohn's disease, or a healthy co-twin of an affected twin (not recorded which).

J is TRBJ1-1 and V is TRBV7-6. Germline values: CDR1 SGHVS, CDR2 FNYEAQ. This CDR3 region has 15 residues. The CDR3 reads CASSLAEALTTEAFF.

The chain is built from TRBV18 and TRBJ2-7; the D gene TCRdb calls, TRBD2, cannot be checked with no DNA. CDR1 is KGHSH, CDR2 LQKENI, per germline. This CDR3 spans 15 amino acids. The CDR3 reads CASSHGLADPYEQYF.

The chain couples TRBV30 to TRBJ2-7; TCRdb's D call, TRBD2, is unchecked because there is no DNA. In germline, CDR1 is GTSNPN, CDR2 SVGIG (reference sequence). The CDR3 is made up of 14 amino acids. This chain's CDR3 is CAWSGDSVSYEQYF. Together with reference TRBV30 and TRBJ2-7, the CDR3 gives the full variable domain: SQTIHQWPATLVQPVGSPLSLECTVEGTSNPNLYWYRQAAGRGLQLLFYSVGIGQISSEVPQNLSASRPQDRQFILSSKKLLLSDSGFYLCAWSGDSVSYEQYFGPGTRLTVT.

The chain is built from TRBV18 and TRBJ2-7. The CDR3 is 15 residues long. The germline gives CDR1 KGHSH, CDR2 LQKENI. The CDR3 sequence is CASSLTRTAPYEQYF.

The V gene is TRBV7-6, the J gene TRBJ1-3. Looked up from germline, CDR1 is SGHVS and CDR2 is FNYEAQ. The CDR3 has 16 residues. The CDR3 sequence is CASSLGPRWSGNTIYF.

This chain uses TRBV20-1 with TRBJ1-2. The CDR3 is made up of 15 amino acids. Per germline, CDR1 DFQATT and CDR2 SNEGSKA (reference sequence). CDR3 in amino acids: CSAKKSDTPEGGYTF.

The CDR3 loop is CAISPDRVGNTIYF. The chain is built from TRBV10-3 and TRBJ1-3; TCRdb names TRBD1, which stays unverified in the absence of DNA. Germline CDR1 ENHRY, CDR2 SYGVKD. This CDR3 is 14 amino acids long.

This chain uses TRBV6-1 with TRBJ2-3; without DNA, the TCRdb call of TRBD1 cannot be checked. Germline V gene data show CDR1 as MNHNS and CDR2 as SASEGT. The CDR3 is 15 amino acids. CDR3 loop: CASSDGRGLADTQYF.

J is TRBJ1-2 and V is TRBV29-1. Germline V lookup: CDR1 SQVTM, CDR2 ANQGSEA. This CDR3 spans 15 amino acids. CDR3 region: CSVPVLGGANYGYTF.

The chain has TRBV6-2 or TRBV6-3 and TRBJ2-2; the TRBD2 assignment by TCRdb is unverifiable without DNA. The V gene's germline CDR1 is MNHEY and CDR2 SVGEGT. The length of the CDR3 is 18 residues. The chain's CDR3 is CASSYERGNTRIYGELFF.

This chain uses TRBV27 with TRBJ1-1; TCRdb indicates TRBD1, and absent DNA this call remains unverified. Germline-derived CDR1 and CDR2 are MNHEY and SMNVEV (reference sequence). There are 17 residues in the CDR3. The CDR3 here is CASRTNRQGAMNTEAFF.

This chain's CDR3 is CASSIAVNTEAFF. V and J are TRBV6-6 and TRBJ1-1. The CDR3 covers 13 residues. The germline CDR1 and CDR2 sequences are MNHNY and SVGAGI (reference sequence).

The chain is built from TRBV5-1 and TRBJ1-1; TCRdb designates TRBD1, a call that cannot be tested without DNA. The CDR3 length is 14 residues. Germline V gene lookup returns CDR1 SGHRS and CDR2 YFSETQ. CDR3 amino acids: CASSPDRFDTEAFF. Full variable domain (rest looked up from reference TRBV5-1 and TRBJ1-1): KAGVTQTPRYLIKTRGQQVTLSCSPISGHRSVSWYQQTPGQGLQFLFEYFSETQRNKGNFPGRFSGRQFSNSRSEMNVSTLELGDSALYLCASSPDRFDTEAFFGQGTRLTVV.

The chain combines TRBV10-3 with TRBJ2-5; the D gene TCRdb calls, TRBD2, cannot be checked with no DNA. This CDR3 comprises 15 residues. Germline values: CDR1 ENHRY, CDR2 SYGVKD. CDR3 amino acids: CAISVAGGTAETQYF.

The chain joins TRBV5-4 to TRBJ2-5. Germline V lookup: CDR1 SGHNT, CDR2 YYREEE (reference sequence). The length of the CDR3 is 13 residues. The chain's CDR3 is CASSLAPMETQYF.

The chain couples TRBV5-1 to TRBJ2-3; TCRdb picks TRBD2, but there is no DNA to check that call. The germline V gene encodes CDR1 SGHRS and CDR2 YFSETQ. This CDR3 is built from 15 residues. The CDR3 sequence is CASSSLLGETDTQYF.

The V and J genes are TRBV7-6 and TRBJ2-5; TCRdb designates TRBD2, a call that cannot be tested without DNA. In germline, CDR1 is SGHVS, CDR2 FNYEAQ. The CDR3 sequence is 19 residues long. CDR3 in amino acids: CASSLTRYSGDTRDDTQYF. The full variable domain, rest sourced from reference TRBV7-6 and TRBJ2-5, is GAGVSQSPRYKVTKRGQDVALRCDPISGHVSLYWYRQALGQGPEFLTYFNYEAQQDKSGLPNDRFSAERPEGSISTLTIQRTEQRDSAMYRCASSLTRYSGDTRDDTQYFGPGTRLLVL.

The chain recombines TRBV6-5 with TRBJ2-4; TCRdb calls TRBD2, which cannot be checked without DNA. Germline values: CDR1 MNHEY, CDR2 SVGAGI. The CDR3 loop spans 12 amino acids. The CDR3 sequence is CASRSTADIQYF.

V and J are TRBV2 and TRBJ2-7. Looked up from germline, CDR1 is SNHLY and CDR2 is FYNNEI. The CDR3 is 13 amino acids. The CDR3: CASSVGGSGEQYF.

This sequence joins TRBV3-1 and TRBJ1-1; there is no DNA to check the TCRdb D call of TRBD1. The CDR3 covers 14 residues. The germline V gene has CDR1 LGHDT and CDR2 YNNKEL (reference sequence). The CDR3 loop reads CASSRPGVHTEAFF.

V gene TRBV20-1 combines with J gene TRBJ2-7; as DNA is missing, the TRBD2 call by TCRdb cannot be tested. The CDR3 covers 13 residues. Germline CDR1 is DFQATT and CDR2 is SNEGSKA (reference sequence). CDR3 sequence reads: CSAGLAANYEQYF.